This T cell receptor beta chain was recorded in a study of control samples from healthy donors and cancer patients. TCRdb's copy holds only in-frame clones and misses some; the assay was immunoSEQ multiplex PCR. The sample lists tens of thousands of clones; over 75% were seen once. Germline V lookup: CDR1 SGHNT, CDR2 YENEEA. The CDR3 extends over 13 amino acids. The V end lost 1 base, the J end lost 10 bases, and 8 bases lay between the germline ends. This chain joins TRBV11-3 and TRBJ1-6; D perhaps matches TRBD1 (5 bases). Sequenced material: blood. The sequence derives from a man aged 50-60 years in good health. In nucleotides, the CDR3 is TGTGCCAGCAGCTTAGCCCGGGACTCACCCCTCCACTTT. This translates into CASSLARDSPLHF.